The 7 T cell receptor beta chains presented below share a single source sample, sequenced in a study of spatial heterogeneity in lung cancer (dated by TCRdb to about 2019). Receptors were amplified or captured by 5' RACE. Sequencing took place on a NextSeq 500. TCRdb's own reprocessing of the public reads used fastp at Q25 and MiXCR and kept productive beta chains. Entries that share a CDR3 protein sequence are merged under the most common genes and DNA. The sample has roughly 15,000 distinct CDR3 sequences on record, about 3.6% of them singletons. Just over 9.5% of the sample lies in the top ten. According to the study, the label for this sample's time point signals: sample taken at primary tumor resection. The sequencing here drew on normal lung tissue next to the tumor, taken at surgery. These receptor sequences come from a male donor with early-stage non-small cell lung cancer.

This clonotype was observed many times. In a library made to pick up alpha chains, this beta chain is a stray read with a size that means little. V usage is TRBV12-3 or TRBV12-4 and J usage is TRBJ2-1; 9 nucleotides match TRBD2. This CDR3 region has 15 residues. J lost 5 bases, V lost 2 bases, and 4 bases had no gene match. The CDR3 DNA reads TGTGCCAGCAGTTTAAGGCTAGCGGGAAACAATGAGCAGTTCTTC. As protein: CASSLRLAGNNEQFF.

This clonotype was seen at least ten times. As an off-target read in a library built for alpha chains, this beta chain has a frequency of little significance. The chain couples TRBV6-1 to TRBJ2-3; 11 bases map to TRBD2. Per the germline V gene, CDR1 is MNHNS and CDR2 is SASEGT. Trimming cost V 8 bases and J 1 base; bases outside gene matches: 11. The CDR3 has 17 amino acids. The chain's CDR3 is CASDPLAGGGGTDTQYF. In DNA, the CDR3 is TGTGCCAGCGACCCGCTAGCGGGAGGAGGAGGCACAGATACGCAGTATTTT.

This clonotype showed up many times. The size of this beta chain means little, since it is a stray read in a library made for alpha chains. The chain carries TRBV18 and TRBJ2-7, with D perhaps matching TRBD2 (5 bases). The CDR3 has 15 amino acids. V lost 2 bases to trimming and J lost 1 base, with 12 bases between them. Germline CDR1 and CDR2: KGHSH and LQKENI. The CDR3 loop is CASSPGLAPSYEQYF. CDR3 bases: TGTGCCAGCTCACCAGGGCTAGCCCCTTCCTACGAGCAGTACTTC.

This clonotype was seen many times. This beta chain is off target for a library built for alpha chains, so its abundance means little. The chain has TRBV3-1 and TRBJ1-2, with D possibly being TRBD1 (5 bases). Trimming left V 0 bases short and J 3 bases short, with 11 bases between. The CDR3 extends over 15 amino acids. Germline CDR1 reads LGHDT; CDR2 reads YNNKEL (reference sequence). CDR3 nucleotides: TGTGCCAGCAGCCAAGAGATTGGGGCTGACTATGGCTACACCTTC. Encoded protein: CASSQEIGADYGYTF.

At least ten counts were recorded for this clonotype. This beta chain came through as a stray read in a library set up for alpha chains, and its size says little. The V and J genes are TRBV11-3 and TRBJ2-7; 7 nucleotides align to TRBD2. Germline CDR1 SGHNT, CDR2 YENEEA. V shed 5 bases and J 7 bases; nucleotides not matched to a gene: 14. CDR3 length: 15 amino acids. For the CDR3, the DNA is TGTGCCAGCAGCATCGCTGGGACTACCTATGGGGAGCAGTACTTC. Amino acids: CASSIAGTTYGEQYF.

This clonotype was found many times. This beta chain turned up in a library designed for alpha chains; as an off-target read, its abundance says little. This sequence joins TRBV27 and TRBJ1-5; 7 bases fit TRBD1. Trimming at V came to 5 bases and at J to 3 bases, leaving 4 bases not matched to a gene. The CDR3 is 14 residues long. The germline V gene encodes CDR1 MNHEY and CDR2 SMNVEV (reference sequence). The CDR3 DNA reads as TGTGCCAGCAGTACACAGGGGTCCAATCAGCCCCAGCATTTT. It specifies CASSTQGSNQPQHF.

This clonotype was seen many times. This beta chain lies outside the target of a library built for alpha chains; its clone size means little. V usage is TRBV12-3 or TRBV12-4 and J usage is TRBJ2-5; TRBD2 is a possible D gene (6 bases). Trimming pared 6 bases from V and 3 bases from J, leaving 11 bases between. This CDR3 has 13 amino acids. The CDR3 DNA sequence: TGTGCCAGCAGGCCCTCGGGGGAAGAGACCCAGTACTTC. As protein: CASRPSGEETQYF.